This entry lists 15 T cell receptor beta chains sequenced from one sample in a study of human T cells and chemical hapten exposure (dated by TCRdb to about 2021). Taken with the paper, the label for time point translates to: patch test 1, 2 weeks after DPC sensitization. Read against the paper, the sample's treatment or condition label means: therapeutic diphenylcyclopropenone sensitization with weekly scalp DPC. The library was built by means of RACE. Sequenced using a NextSeq 500. Starting from the raw public reads, TCRdb applied fastp trimming at Q25, assembled clones with MiXCR and retained in-frame beta chains. Rows are unified per CDR3 protein, each entry keeping the most common DNA and genes. The sample table records 70,000 to 100,000 distinct CDR3 sequences; roughly 7.6% of these occur just once. Together, the top ten hold 1.5% to 1.8% of the sample. Sequenced here: whole blood, sampled in connection with sensitization to the hapten diphenylcyclopropenone (DPC). All receptors derive from a woman in her twenties or thirties with alopecia areata. Some clones in this sample may be carry-over from other donors' samples.

The chain joins TRBV5-6 to TRBJ1-2, with TRBD1 matching over 8 bases. Trimming took 2 bases from V and 7 from J; bases not matched to a gene: 10. The CDR3 covers 15 residues. Germline V gene data show CDR1 as SGHDT and CDR2 as YYEEEE. The chain's CDR3 is CASSFADRGLGGYTF. As DNA, the CDR3 is TGTGCCAGCAGCTTCGCAGACAGGGGACTGGGTGGCTACACCTTC.

The V and J genes are TRBV20-1 and TRBJ1-2; TRBD1 matches at 8 bases. The CDR3 length is 12 residues. Germline CDR1 and CDR2: DFQATT and SNEGSKA (reference sequence). Trimming took 3 bases from V and 4 from J; bases not matched to a gene: 1. The CDR3 loop reads CSARGQAYGYTF. As DNA, the CDR3 is TGCAGTGCTAGGGGACAGGCCTATGGCTACACCTTC.

Turning to this clonotype: Given the absence of the conserved phenylalanine or tryptophan at the CDR3 end, a read error is likely. The gene calls are TRBV6-1 and TRBJ1-1; D is unclear. This CDR3 contains 18 residues. The V gene's germline CDR1 is MNHNS and CDR2 SASEGT. V lost 5 bases and J lost 4, with 26 bases in between. The chain's CDR3 is CASSPPPVSLRSLTEAFS. CDR3 DNA: TGTGCCAGCAGTCCCCCCCCGGTATCACTTAGGTCCCTCACTGAAGCTTTCTCT.

The chain is built from TRBV5-1 and TRBJ1-2; 7 nucleotides line up with TRBD1. This CDR3 is 14 amino acids long. V lost 2 bases, J lost 4 bases, and 5 bases stayed unmatched. Germline V gene lookup returns CDR1 SGHRS and CDR2 YFSETQ. The CDR3 DNA sequence: TGCGCCAGCAGCTTCGAAGGGGGCGGCTATGGCTACACCTTC. Translated: CASSFEGGGYGYTF. Full variable domain (missing parts from reference TRBV5-1 and TRBJ1-2): KAGVTQTPRYLIKTRGQQVTLSCSPISGHRSVSWYQQTPGQGLQFLFEYFSETQRNKGNFPGRFSGRQFSNSRSEMNVSTLELGDSALYLCASSFEGGGYGYTFGSGTRLTVV.

This clonotype appeared a few times. The chain recombines TRBV20-1 with TRBJ2-5; no clear D gene. This CDR3 comprises 14 residues. V was shortened by 5 bases and J by 0 bases, with 13 bases between the two germline ends. Germline CDR1 reads DFQATT; CDR2 reads SNEGSKA (reference sequence). The CDR3 bases are TGCAGTGCTCGACGGACGGTGTACCAAGAGACCCAGTACTTC. Protein product: CSARRTVYQETQYF.

This clonotype occurred many times. The chain is built from TRBV7-2 and TRBJ2-5, with TRBD2 identical over 15 bases. The J segment lost 5 bases and the V segment lost 4 bases, leaving 5 bases of the junction unmatched. Per the germline V gene, CDR1 is SGHTA and CDR2 is FQGNSA. This CDR3 comprises 16 residues. As DNA, the CDR3 is TGTGCCAGCAGCTGGGGGACTAGCGGGGGGCAGGAGACCCAGTACTTC. Translated, it gives CASSWGTSGGQETQYF.

V gene TRBV7-6 combines with J gene TRBJ2-3; D is ambiguous. CDR1 SGHVS and CDR2 FNYEAQ come from the germline V gene. Trimming stripped 5 bases from V and 1 base from J, with 7 bases between. There are 13 residues in the CDR3. The CDR3: CASSPLGTDTQYF. CDR3 DNA sequence: TGTGCCAGCAGCCCGCTGGGCACAGATACGCAGTATTTT.

Ten or more counts support this clonotype. The J gene is TRBJ1-5, the V gene TRBV20-1; D unresolved. Germline V gene data show CDR1 as DFQATT and CDR2 as SNEGSKA (reference sequence). V shed 1 base and J shed 1 base, with 11 bases lying between them. The CDR3 extends over 15 amino acids. The CDR3 spells CSARGRLGSNQPQHF. CDR3 nucleotides: TGCAGTGCTAGAGGTAGGCTGGGCAGCAATCAGCCCCAGCATTTT.

This clonotype was seen a few times. This chain joins TRBV29-1 and TRBJ1-1; D remains ambiguous. The CDR3 has 14 amino acids. V was pared by 6 bases and J by 1 base, with 15 bases between. The germline V gene has CDR1 SQVTM and CDR2 ANQGSEA. The CDR3 region is CSVEGPLRNTEAFF. The CDR3 nucleotides read TGCAGCGTCGAGGGCCCCCTCAGGAACACTGAAGCTTTCTTT.

Ten or more counts support this clonotype. The gene calls are TRBV18 and TRBJ2-3, with TRBD2 identical over 9 bases. The trim removed 6 bases at V and 0 bases at J, leaving 7 bases unmatched. The CDR3 is 16 amino acids. Per germline, CDR1 KGHSH and CDR2 LQKENI. The CDR3, as DNA: TGTGCCAGCTCCCTTCTAGCGGGGATTAGCACAGATACGCAGTATTTT. This sequence encodes CASSLLAGISTDTQYF. Complete variable domain (other parts from reference TRBV18 and TRBJ2-3): NAGVMQNPRHLVRRRGQEARLRCSPMKGHSHVYWYRQLPEEGLKFMVYLQKENIIDESGMPKERFSAEFPKEGPSILRIQQVVRGDSAAYFCASSLLAGISTDTQYFGPGTRLTVL.

This clonotype was seen repeatedly, ten times or more. The chain combines TRBV6-2 or TRBV6-3 with TRBJ2-3; 8 bases agree with TRBD2. The CDR3 is made up of 15 amino acids. Germline V lookup: CDR1 MNHEY, CDR2 SVGEGT. The J segment lost 4 bases and the V segment lost 7 bases, leaving 10 bases of the junction unmatched. The DNA of the CDR3 is TGTGCCAGCACCAAAATGGCGGGGGGCGCAGATACGCAGTATTTT. This translates into CASTKMAGGADTQYF.

The chain employs TRBV29-1 and TRBJ1-2; D unclear. The CDR3 sequence is 10 residues long. Deletions cut 6 bases from V and 2 bases from J, with 4 bases between. Germline V gene sequence: CDR1 SQVTM, CDR2 ANQGSEA. CDR3 residues: CSVKNYGYTF. The CDR3 coding sequence is TGCAGCGTAAAGAACTATGGCTACACCTTC.

In this sample, this clonotype turned up many times. The rearrangement links TRBV7-4 to TRBJ2-5; D may be TRBD2 (6 bases). The germline V gene has CDR1 SGHVT and CDR2 SQSDAQ. The CDR3 contains 11 residues. The CDR3 coding sequence is TGTGCTTGGAGAGGGAGGGAGACCCAGTACTTC. Its protein is CAWRGRETQYF.

The chain has TRBV6-2 or TRBV6-3 and TRBJ2-3, with D perhaps being TRBD1 or TRBD2 (5 bases each). Germline values: CDR1 MNHEY, CDR2 SVGEGT. This CDR3 has 15 amino acids. Trimming took 2 bases from V and 3 from J, leaving 12 bases between them. The CDR3 loop reads CASSYGDDLTDTQYF. The CDR3 DNA reads as TGTGCCAGCAGTTACGGGGACGATTTGACAGATACGCAGTATTTT.

This clonotype was seen a handful of times. The chain carries TRBV7-2 and TRBJ1-6; D remains ambiguous. CDR1 and CDR2 from the germline V gene are SGHTA and FQGNSA. There are 13 residues in the CDR3. Trimming took 5 bases from V and 8 from J, leaving 10 bases between them. The CDR3 here is CASSVVGDSPLHF. CDR3 bases: TGTGCCAGCAGCGTGGTTGGGGATTCACCCCTCCACTTT.